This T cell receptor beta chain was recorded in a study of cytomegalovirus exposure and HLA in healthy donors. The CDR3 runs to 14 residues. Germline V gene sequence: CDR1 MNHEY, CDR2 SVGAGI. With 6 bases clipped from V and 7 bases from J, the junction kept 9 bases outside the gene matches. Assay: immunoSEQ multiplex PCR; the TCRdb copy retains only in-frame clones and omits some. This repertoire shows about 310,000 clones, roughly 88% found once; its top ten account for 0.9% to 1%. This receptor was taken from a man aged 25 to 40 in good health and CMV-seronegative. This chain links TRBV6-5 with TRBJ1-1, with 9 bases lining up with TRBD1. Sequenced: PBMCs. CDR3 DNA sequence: TGTGCCAGCAGATCAACAGGGGGCCGGATTGAAGCTTTCTTT. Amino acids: CASRSTGGRIEAFF.